Shown below are 17 T cell receptor beta chains from a single sample sequenced in a study of CD8 T cells in Susac syndrome. Random-hexamer reverse transcription was applied to roughly 0.45 to 1 ug RNA. MiXCR was run by TCRdb on the immunoSEQ multiplex PCR reads, yielding one entry per CDR3 protein. Among about 150,000 distinct CDR3 sequences listed, 90% to 95% were seen once. Sequenced sample: CD8+ T cells from PBMCs. These receptors all come from a human donor with multiple sclerosis.

As DNA, the CDR3 is TGCAGTGCTAGACCTAGAGGGAGCACTGAAGCTTTCTTT. As protein: CSARPRGSTEAFF. The genes are TRBV20-1 and TRBJ1-1, with D unclear. This CDR3 spans 13 amino acids. The germline V and J ends were trimmed by 2 bases and 4 bases, with 11 bases remaining between them. Germline V gene data show CDR1 as DFQATT and CDR2 as SNEGSKA (reference sequence).

CDR3 region: CASSFRTGGTGELFF. The CDR3 nucleotides are TGTGCCAGCAGCTTTCGGACAGGGGGCACCGGGGAGCTGTTTTTT. The chain carries TRBV13 and TRBJ2-2; 10 nucleotides agree with TRBD1. Germline V gene lookup returns CDR1 PRHDT and CDR2 FYEKMQ (reference sequence). V lost 3 bases and J lost 4; bases outside the gene matches: 2. The CDR3 contains 15 residues.

The chain links TRBV27 to TRBJ2-7; D unresolved. The ends were cut back, 6 bases at V and 0 bases at J, with 9 bases in the middle. Per germline, CDR1 MNHEY and CDR2 SMNVEV (reference sequence). CDR3 size: 13 residues. CDR3 DNA: TGTGCCAGCAGGAGTTCGAGCTCCTACGAGCAGTACTTC. Protein sequence: CASRSSSSYEQYF.

The CDR3 loop is CASSLERVRAGTGSNQPQHF. In DNA, the CDR3 is TGTGCCAGCAGCTTAGAGAGGGTGAGGGCGGGGACCGGGAGCAATCAGCCCCAGCATTTT. This chain uses TRBV11-2 with TRBJ1-5, with D maybe TRBD1 (5 bases). V lost 0 bases and J lost 1, with 22 bases in between. Germline V gene data show CDR1 as SGHAT and CDR2 as FQNNGV. This CDR3 has 20 amino acids.

The chain recombines TRBV19 with TRBJ2-3; D uncertain. Per the germline V gene, CDR1 is LNHDA and CDR2 is SQIVND (reference sequence). V lost 8 bases and J 1 base, leaving 7 bases between the germline ends. CDR3 size: 12 residues. The CDR3: CASGERTDTQYF. For the CDR3, the DNA is TGTGCCAGTGGTGAACGCACAGATACGCAGTATTTT.

CDR3 protein: CSARPHPSGWLTDTQYF. The DNA of the CDR3 is TGCAGTGCTAGACCCCACCCTAGCGGCTGGCTCACAGATACGCAGTATTTT. This sequence joins TRBV20-1 and TRBJ2-3, with TRBD2 matching 7 bases. V dropped 2 bases and J dropped 2; count of bases not matched to a gene: 13. Germline V gene lookup returns CDR1 DFQATT and CDR2 SNEGSKA (reference sequence). The CDR3 is 17 amino acids.

V gene TRBV6-4 combines with J gene TRBJ2-1; a weak D match, TRBD2 (5 bases). The CDR3 sequence is 16 residues long. Trimming removed 2 bases from V and 0 bases from J, with 11 bases in between. Germline CDR1 is MRHNA and CDR2 is SNTAGT. CDR3 DNA sequence: TGTGCCAGCAGTGACGGACTTTCCTCCTCCTACAATGAGCAGTTCTTC. This translates into CASSDGLSSSYNEQFF.

The V and J genes are TRBV5-1 and TRBJ2-2; D ambiguous. Trimming pared 2 bases from V and 0 bases from J, leaving 11 bases between. The CDR3 is made up of 16 amino acids. CDR1 and CDR2 from the germline V gene are SGHRS and YFSETQ. The CDR3 region has the DNA TGCGCCAGCAGCTTAAGGCAGTCCGCGAACACCGGGGAGCTGTTTTTT. Residues: CASSLRQSANTGELFF.

CDR3 sequence reads: CASSLGGWRASTDTQYF. CDR3 bases: TGTGCCAGCAGCTTAGGGGGCTGGCGGGCTAGCACAGATACGCAGTATTTT. The chain carries TRBV11-2 and TRBJ2-3; D tentatively reads TRBD1 or TRBD2 (5 bases each). Trimming removed 1 base from V and 0 bases from J, with 14 bases in between. CDR1 is SGHAT and CDR2 is FQNNGV in the germline V gene. CDR3 size: 17 residues.

The chain recombines TRBV2 with TRBJ2-1; D assignment may be TRBD1 or TRBD2 (5 bases each). Trimming pared 5 bases from V and 7 bases from J, leaving 12 bases between. This CDR3 is 13 amino acids long. The germline V gene has CDR1 SNHLY and CDR2 FYNNEI. For the CDR3, the DNA is TGTGCCAGCAGTACCGGGACGAGGAATGAGCAGTTCTTC. Its protein product is CASSTGTRNEQFF.

CDR3 loop: CASSQDRTGLYGYTF. For the CDR3, the DNA is TGCGCCAGCAGCCAAGATCGTACCGGTCTCTATGGCTACACCTTC. The gene calls are TRBV4-1 and TRBJ1-2; D unresolved. Trimming removed 0 bases at V and 4 bases at J, with 12 bases between. Germline CDR1 reads MGHRA; CDR2 reads YSYEKL. CDR3 length: 15 amino acids.

The V gene is TRBV5-1, the J gene TRBJ2-7, with 7 bases aligning to TRBD1. V shed 0 bases, J shed 7 bases, and the junction held 4 bases outside the gene matches. This CDR3 is built from 13 residues. Germline V CDR1 and CDR2: SGHRS, YFSETQ. CDR3 loop: CASSLAPGQEQYF. In DNA, the CDR3 is TGCGCCAGCAGCTTGGCCCCGGGACAGGAGCAGTACTTC.

This chain uses TRBV20-1 with TRBJ2-7; 8 bases fit TRBD1. The CDR3 length is 15 residues. The ends lost 1 base at V and 1 base at J; junction bases unmatched: 6. Germline V gene lookup returns CDR1 DFQATT and CDR2 SNEGSKA (reference sequence). The CDR3 nucleotides are TGCAGTGCTAGAGGTTCGGACAGGGAATCCTACGAGCAGTACTTC. Its translation is CSARGSDRESYEQYF.

The chain recombines TRBV29-1 with TRBJ2-2; D not certain. The CDR3 sequence is 12 residues long. V was clipped by 6 bases and J by 0 bases, with 5 bases between them. Germline loops: CDR1 SQVTM, CDR2 ANQGSEA. The chain's CDR3 is CSVNTNTGELFF. CDR3 coding DNA: TGCAGCGTGAATACGAACACCGGGGAGCTGTTTTTT.

This clonotype appeared a single time. The chain links TRBV12-3 or TRBV12-4 to TRBJ2-7; D remains ambiguous. Trimming removed 1 base at V and 0 bases at J, with 7 bases between. The CDR3 has 14 residues. The CDR3 spells CASSLDGPSYEQYF. For the CDR3, the DNA is TGTGCCAGCAGTTTAGATGGTCCCTCCTACGAGCAGTACTTC.

This clonotype is a singleton in its sample. The chain joins TRBV28 to TRBJ1-1; D ambiguous. In germline, CDR1 is MDHEN, CDR2 SYDVKM. Deletions cut 5 bases from V and 1 base from J, with 5 bases between. The CDR3 consists of 12 residues. The CDR3 coding sequence is TGTGCCAGCAGTCGGACGAACACTGAAGCTTTCTTT. It is translated as CASSRTNTEAFF. The entire variable domain, with the rest obtained from reference TRBV28 and TRBJ1-1, is as follows: DVKVTQSSRYLVKRTGEKVFLECVQDMDHENMFWYRQDPGLGLRLIYFSYDVKMKEKGDIPEGYSVSREKKERFSLILESASTNQTSMYLCASSRTNTEAFFGQGTRLTVV.

V usage is TRBV5-1 and J usage is TRBJ2-5; D assignment may be TRBD1 or TRBD2 (5 bases each). V lost 3 bases and J lost 4, with 16 bases in between. CDR3 size: 15 residues. Per germline, CDR1 SGHRS and CDR2 YFSETQ. The CDR3 DNA reads TGCGCCAGCAGCTCGCGAGAGGGGCAGGGAGAGACCCAGTACTTC. Its protein is CASSSREGQGETQYF.